Below are 17 T cell receptor beta chains sequenced from a single sample in a study of T cell responses to AZD1222 COVID-19 vaccine. Profiled with immunoSEQ multiplex PCR; TCRdb holds only in-frame clones, not every one. The sample contains more than 95,000 clones, around 91% of which appear only once. Sequenced here: peripheral blood, sampled on day 0 of AZD1222 vaccination. The origin of the receptors is an adult in good health.

The CDR3 DNA reads as TGTGCCAGCAGTTTATATACCCCGGTGAACACTGAAGCTTTCTTT. This codes for CASSLYTPVNTEAFF. V usage is TRBV28 and J usage is TRBJ1-1; D is ambiguous. Trimming pared 1 base from V and 0 bases from J, leaving 9 bases between. This CDR3 contains 15 residues. Germline assignment: CDR1 MDHEN and CDR2 SYDVKM. Looking up the rest from reference TRBV28 and TRBJ1-1 gives the full variable domain: DVKVTQSSRYLVKRTGEKVFLECVQDMDHENMFWYRQDPGLGLRLIYFSYDVKMKEKGDIPEGYSVSREKKERFSLILESASTNQTSMYLCASSLYTPVNTEAFFGQGTRLTVV.

The rearrangement uses TRBV28 and TRBJ2-7; D possibly matches TRBD1 or TRBD2 (6 bases each). From germline, CDR1 is MDHEN and CDR2 SYDVKM. With 2 bases removed from V and 0 bases from J, the gap between germline ends came to 11 bases. This CDR3 contains 15 residues. The CDR3 DNA sequence: TGTGCCAGCAGTTTACCGGGGGCAGGCTCCTACGAGCAGTACTTC. Encoded protein: CASSLPGAGSYEQYF.

This chain uses TRBV24-1 with TRBJ2-7, with TRBD2 matching 10 bases. The length of the CDR3 is 14 residues. Germline CDR1 KGHDR, CDR2 SFDVKD. After removal of 5 bases from V and 4 bases from J, the junction contained 4 bases not matched to a gene. CDR3 DNA: TGTGCCACCAGTGGCGGGACTAGCGCTTACGAGCAGTACTTC. This translates into CATSGGTSAYEQYF.

The rearrangement joins TRBV10-1 to TRBJ1-5; D gene uncertain. The ends were cut back, 7 bases at V and 5 bases at J, with 3 bases in the middle. The germline V gene has CDR1 WNHNN and CDR2 SYGVQD (reference sequence). This CDR3 has 10 residues. The DNA of the CDR3 is TGCGCCAGCATCGATCAGCCCCAGCATTTT. It specifies CASIDQPQHF.

This chain links TRBV18 with TRBJ2-3; 7 nucleotides align to TRBD1. This CDR3 spans 15 amino acids. The junction had 3 bases not matched to a gene; V was cut back by 0 bases and J by 3 bases. Per germline, CDR1 KGHSH and CDR2 LQKENI. CDR3 residues: CASSPPNRGTDTQYF. As DNA, the CDR3 is TGTGCCAGCTCACCACCCAACAGGGGTACAGATACGCAGTATTTT.

This chain joins TRBV10-2 and TRBJ2-7, with 10 bases fitting TRBD2. CDR3 length equals 15 residues. J was trimmed by 1 base and V by 5 bases; bases with no gene match: 5. The germline CDR1 and CDR2 sequences are WSHSY and SAAADI. This CDR3 reads CASSNLAGASYEQYF. The CDR3, as DNA: TGCGCCAGCAGTAACCTAGCGGGAGCATCCTACGAGCAGTACTTC.

The chain combines TRBV28 with TRBJ1-6; a possible D gene is TRBD1 (6 bases). The V end was cut by 4 bases, the J end by 5 bases, with 15 bases between. The CDR3 loop spans 16 amino acids. Germline V CDR1 and CDR2: MDHEN, SYDVKM. The CDR3 here is CASSSTGLLDNSPLHF. The CDR3 DNA reads TGTGCCAGCAGTTCTACAGGGTTACTGGATAATTCACCCCTCCACTTT.

This chain links TRBV6-5 with TRBJ1-5, with a weak D call TRBD1 (5 bases). This CDR3 contains 15 residues. V was trimmed by 6 bases and J by 2 bases, leaving 14 bases between them. CDR1 is MNHEY, CDR2 SVGAGI, per germline. CDR3: CASRPRGVGNQPQHF. The CDR3 bases are TGTGCCAGCAGACCCCGGGGGGTTGGCAATCAGCCCCAGCATTTT.

As DNA, the CDR3 is TGTGCCAGCAGTTACTTCCCCGGGACCCGAGGGGACATTCAGTACTTC. Amino acid sequence: CASSYFPGTRGDIQYF. The J gene is TRBJ2-4, the V gene TRBV6-5; the D gene could be TRBD1 or TRBD2 (5 bases each). The CDR3 extends over 16 amino acids. CDR1 and CDR2 (germline): MNHEY, SVGAGI. V was trimmed by 1 base and J by 8 bases, leaving 18 bases between them.

This clone came up a few times. V is TRBV5-1 and J is TRBJ2-1, with 9 nucleotides matching TRBD2. This CDR3 region has 14 residues. V lost 2 bases to trimming and J lost 8 bases; unmatched junction nucleotides: 5. The germline V gene encodes CDR1 SGHRS and CDR2 YFSETQ. The CDR3 sequence: CASSFGGRADEQFF. The CDR3 DNA follows: TGCGCCAGCAGCTTTGGCGGGAGGGCCGATGAGCAGTTCTTC.

The V and J genes are TRBV5-6 and TRBJ1-5; D unclear. Germline V gene data show CDR1 as SGHDT and CDR2 as YYEEEE. V lost 0 bases, J lost 3 bases, and 10 bases lay in between. CDR3 length equals 15 residues. CDR3 amino acids: CASSLGRTVNQPQHF. For the CDR3, the DNA is TGTGCCAGCAGCTTGGGCAGAACGGTCAATCAGCCCCAGCATTTT.

This rearrangement joins TRBV7-8 to TRBJ1-1, with TRBD1 identical over 7 bases. CDR3 length: 15 residues. Germline V CDR1 and CDR2: SGHVS, FQNEAQ. Trimming removed 6 bases from V and 0 bases from J; junction bases left unmatched: 7. The CDR3 nucleotides read TGTGCCAGCAGAGAGACAGGGATATTGAACACTGAAGCTTTCTTT. Encoded protein: CASRETGILNTEAFF.

The chain recombines TRBV11-3 with TRBJ1-3; 9 bases are shared with TRBD1. Germline V gene sequence: CDR1 SGHNT, CDR2 YENEEA. With V trimmed by 5 bases and J by 1 base, 3 bases remained unmatched. CDR3 length: 15 residues. CDR3 sequence reads: CASSPGTGSGNTIYF. CDR3 bases: TGTGCCAGCAGCCCCGGGACAGGGTCTGGAAACACCATATATTTT. Using reference TRBV11-3 and TRBJ1-3 for the parts outside the CDR3, the full variable domain is EAGVVQSPRYKIIEKKQPVAFWCNPISGHNTLYWYLQNLGQGPELLIRYENEEAVDDSQLPKDRFSAERLKGVDSTLKIQPAELGDSAVYLCASSPGTGSGNTIYFGEGSWLTVV.

The V and J genes are TRBV30 and TRBJ1-3; D gene unclear. In germline, CDR1 is GTSNPN, CDR2 SVGIG (reference sequence). The V gene lost 2 bases and the J gene lost 3 bases, with 8 bases spanning the gap. This CDR3 spans 13 amino acids. CDR3 nucleotide sequence: TGTGCCTGGAGTCGTGGGCATGGAAACACCATATATTTT. This gives the protein CAWSRGHGNTIYF.

The rearrangement uses TRBV25-1 and TRBJ2-7; D gene ambiguous. The CDR3 length is 15 residues. Trimming took off 2 bases at V and 6 bases at J, with 17 bases between the two ends. CDR1 and CDR2 from the germline V gene are MGHDK and SYGVNS. The CDR3 sequence is CASSEGFLSVGEQYF. The CDR3 region has the DNA TGTGCCAGCAGTGAAGGCTTTCTCAGTGTGGGCGAGCAGTACTTC.

This sequence joins TRBV2 and TRBJ2-2, with 8 bases that match TRBD2. Per the germline V gene, CDR1 is SNHLY and CDR2 is FYNNEI. The V and J ends lost 1 base and 7 bases, in that order; junction bases with no gene match: 8. The CDR3 has 16 residues. CDR3: CASSEEVGRGIGELFF. CDR3 nucleotides: TGTGCCAGCAGTGAAGAGGTCGGGAGGGGGATCGGGGAGCTGTTTTTT.

As to this clone: Other nucleotide sequences from this sample produce the same CDR3. The chain carries TRBV3-1 (or the pseudogene TRBV3-2) and TRBJ1-2, with D hard to call. The CDR3 contains 11 residues. Per the germline V gene, CDR1 is LGHDT and CDR2 is YNNKEL (reference sequence). V was clipped by 3 bases and J by 5 bases, with 4 bases between them. The chain's CDR3 is CASSQLYGYTF. CDR3 in DNA: TGTGCCAGCAGCCAGCTATATGGCTACACCTTC.